Listed below are T cell receptor beta chains from one sample, sequenced in a study of cytomegalovirus exposure and HLA in healthy donors. Here immunoSEQ multiplex PCR was the method, and the copy in TCRdb shows in-frame clones only, minus some. Here the sample spans 110,000 to 150,000 clones, over 70% being singletons. Sequencing used PBMCs. These receptors were collected from a male donor in good health and CMV-seronegative. Both conserved end residues are part of each CDR3. Each record gives: CDR3 length, D gene, clone size, J gene, V gene, CDR3 DNA, CDR3 protein. D genes are given only for firm matches. Size is omitted from some rows. Given values are once, few, many or a class for expanded clones.

cdr3_length: 14
d_call: .
clone_size: .
j_call: TRBJ1-1
v_call: TRBV28
cdr3_nt: TGTGCCAGCAGTCGACAGGAGATTTTGCTTGAAGCTTTCTTT
cdr3_aa: CASSRQEILLEAFF

cdr3_length: 15
d_call: TRBD1
clone_size: .
j_call: TRBJ2-1
v_call: TRBV9
cdr3_nt: TGTGCCAGCAGTTTGACAGGGGGTGGGAACAATGAGCAGTTCTTC
cdr3_aa: CASSLTGGGNNEQFF

cdr3_length: 13
d_call: .
clone_size: .
j_call: TRBJ2-5
v_call: TRBV6-1
cdr3_nt: TGTGCCAGCAGTGCGGACACTCAAGAGACCCAGTACTTC
cdr3_aa: CASSADTQETQYF

cdr3_length: 17
d_call: .
clone_size: .
j_call: TRBJ2-6
v_call: TRBV5-6
cdr3_nt: TGTGCCAGCAGCCGTGGGGCGGGAATCTCTGGGGCCAACGTCCTGACTTTC
cdr3_aa: CASSRGAGISGANVLTF

cdr3_length: 17
d_call: .
clone_size: .
j_call: TRBJ1-1
v_call: TRBV7-5
cdr3_nt: TGTGTCAGAAGCTTAGCAACAGGGGGTCGAGTGAACACTGAAGCTTTCTTT
cdr3_aa: CVRSLATGGRVNTEAFF

cdr3_length: 14
d_call: TRBD1
clone_size: once
j_call: TRBJ1-2
v_call: TRBV6-5
cdr3_nt: TGTGCCAGCACCTTGACAGGGGGAAACTATGGCTACACCTTC
cdr3_aa: CASTLTGGNYGYTF

cdr3_length: 15
d_call: .
clone_size: .
j_call: TRBJ2-3
v_call: TRBV27
cdr3_nt: TGTGCCAGCAGTTTATGGGGGGGCGAGACAGATACGCAGTATTTT
cdr3_aa: CASSLWGGETDTQYF

cdr3_length: 13
d_call: .
clone_size: few
j_call: TRBJ1-1
v_call: TRBV5-4
cdr3_nt: TGTGCCAGCAGCTTAGACGGGGTCACTGAAGCTTTCTTT
cdr3_aa: CASSLDGVTEAFF

cdr3_length: 16
d_call: .
clone_size: .
j_call: TRBJ1-2
v_call: TRBV5-1
cdr3_nt: TGCGCCAGCAGCGATGGAGGGGCCGGGCCCGGAGCCGGCTACACCTTC
cdr3_aa: CASSDGGAGPGAGYTF

cdr3_length: 14
d_call: .
clone_size: .
j_call: TRBJ1-6
v_call: TRBV4-3
cdr3_nt: TGCGCCAGCAGTCCCGACAGGAGGAATTCACCCCTCCACTTT
cdr3_aa: CASSPDRRNSPLHF

cdr3_length: 15
d_call: .
clone_size: .
j_call: TRBJ1-1
v_call: TRBV4-2
cdr3_nt: TGTGCCAGCAGCCAAGAAGAAGCTCGGGTAACTGAAGCTTTCTTT
cdr3_aa: CASSQEEARVTEAFF

cdr3_length: 17
d_call: .
clone_size: .
j_call: TRBJ1-3
v_call: TRBV15
cdr3_nt: TGTGCCACCAGCAGAGTAGGGACAAAGCTTTCTGGAAACACCATATATTTT
cdr3_aa: CATSRVGTKLSGNTIYF

cdr3_length: 15
d_call: .
clone_size: .
j_call: TRBJ2-4
v_call: TRBV7-8
cdr3_nt: TGTGCCAGCAGCTACCAAACAGTAGCCAAAAACATTCAGTACTTC
cdr3_aa: CASSYQTVAKNIQYF

cdr3_length: 13
d_call: .
clone_size: .
j_call: TRBJ1-1
v_call: TRBV29-1
cdr3_nt: TGCAGCGCTGGACAGATAATAGGGACTGAAGCTTTCTTT
cdr3_aa: CSAGQIIGTEAFF

cdr3_length: 15
d_call: TRBD1
clone_size: few
j_call: TRBJ2-7
v_call: TRBV7-2
cdr3_nt: TGTGCCAGCAGTCTATCACAGGGGAGAATCAACGAGCAGTACTTC
cdr3_aa: CASSLSQGRINEQYF

cdr3_length: 13
d_call: .
clone_size: .
j_call: TRBJ1-1
v_call: TRBV5-1
cdr3_nt: TGCGCCAGCAGCTTATTCATGAACACTGAAGCTTTCTTT
cdr3_aa: CASSLFMNTEAFF

cdr3_length: 15
d_call: .
clone_size: .
j_call: TRBJ1-1
v_call: TRBV7-9
cdr3_nt: TGTGCCAGCAGCTTGGAGGGCCTCGGGAGCACTGAAGCTTTCTTT
cdr3_aa: CASSLEGLGSTEAFF

cdr3_length: 17
d_call: TRBD1
clone_size: .
j_call: TRBJ1-5
v_call: TRBV18
cdr3_nt: TGTGCCAGCTCACCCCTCGGTGGGACAGACAAAGTTGAAGCCCAGCATTTT
cdr3_aa: CASSPLGGTDKVEAQHF

cdr3_length: 12
d_call: .
clone_size: once
j_call: TRBJ1-1
v_call: TRBV7-6
cdr3_nt: TGTGCCAGCAGCCCCGGAGGAACTGAAGCTTTCTTT
cdr3_aa: CASSPGGTEAFF

cdr3_length: 15
d_call: .
clone_size: .
j_call: TRBJ2-1
v_call: TRBV6-5
cdr3_nt: TGTGCCAGCAGCGAGGCCAGGGTGGGGTACAATGAGCAGTTCTTC
cdr3_aa: CASSEARVGYNEQFF

cdr3_length: 17
d_call: TRBD2
clone_size: .
j_call: TRBJ2-7
v_call: TRBV18
cdr3_nt: TGTGCCAGCTCACCAACGGGCTCAGGACTAGGCTTCTACGAGCAGTACTTC
cdr3_aa: CASSPTGSGLGFYEQYF

cdr3_length: 14
d_call: .
clone_size: .
j_call: TRBJ1-2
v_call: TRBV7-2
cdr3_nt: TGTGCCAGCAGCTTAGGATGGAGAAACTATGGCTACACCTTC
cdr3_aa: CASSLGWRNYGYTF

cdr3_length: 15
d_call: TRBD1
clone_size: .
j_call: TRBJ1-4
v_call: TRBV9
cdr3_nt: TGTGCCAGCAGCGTAACAGGGGGTCCCGATGAAAAACTGTTTTTT
cdr3_aa: CASSVTGGPDEKLFF

cdr3_length: 12
d_call: .
clone_size: .
j_call: TRBJ1-1
v_call: TRBV5-4
cdr3_nt: TGTGCCAGCAGCTCGACAGTCACTGAAGCTTTCTTT
cdr3_aa: CASSSTVTEAFF

cdr3_length: 13
d_call: .
clone_size: .
j_call: TRBJ1-2
v_call: TRBV7-2
cdr3_nt: TGTGCCAGCAGCTTATCCAGGGAGGGTGACTACACCTTC
cdr3_aa: CASSLSREGDYTF

cdr3_length: 16
d_call: .
clone_size: .
j_call: TRBJ2-7
v_call: TRBV28
cdr3_nt: TGTGCCAGCAGTGTCCCGATGGACTCCCTAAGTTACGAGCAGTACTTC
cdr3_aa: CASSVPMDSLSYEQYF

cdr3_length: 17
d_call: .
clone_size: .
j_call: TRBJ1-5
v_call: TRBV5-8
cdr3_nt: TGTGCCAGCACTCTCCGGGTGGGGCAGGGAAGCAATCAGCCCCAGCATTTT
cdr3_aa: CASTLRVGQGSNQPQHF

cdr3_length: 15
d_call: TRBD1
clone_size: .
j_call: TRBJ1-4
v_call: TRBV4-3
cdr3_nt: TGCGCCAGCAGCCAAGAAAGCAGGGGGCGAGAAAAACTGTTTTTT
cdr3_aa: CASSQESRGREKLFF

cdr3_length: 15
d_call: .
clone_size: .
j_call: TRBJ1-2
v_call: TRBV2
cdr3_nt: TGTGCCAGCAGTTCAAACGGCCAGCGGAGCTATGGCTACACCTTC
cdr3_aa: CASSSNGQRSYGYTF

cdr3_length: 14
d_call: TRBD1
clone_size: .
j_call: TRBJ2-5
v_call: TRBV29-1
cdr3_nt: TGCAGCGGTCGACAGGGGGTGATACAAGAGACCCAGTACTTC
cdr3_aa: CSGRQGVIQETQYF

cdr3_length: 15
d_call: TRBD1
clone_size: .
j_call: TRBJ1-6
v_call: TRBV6-1
cdr3_nt: TGTGCCAGCAGTGAACTACAGGGGGCAGCTTCACCCCTCCACTTT
cdr3_aa: CASSELQGAASPLHF

cdr3_length: 14
d_call: .
clone_size: .
j_call: TRBJ1-2
v_call: TRBV6-5
cdr3_nt: TGTGCCAGCAGTTATAGAGCGACCAACTATGGCTACACCTTC
cdr3_aa: CASSYRATNYGYTF

cdr3_length: 13
d_call: .
clone_size: few
j_call: TRBJ2-7
v_call: TRBV5-5
cdr3_nt: TGTGCCAGCAGCTTTCCGGGGGGCGACGAGCAGTACTTC
cdr3_aa: CASSFPGGDEQYF

cdr3_length: 14
d_call: .
clone_size: .
j_call: TRBJ2-3
v_call: TRBV30
cdr3_nt: TGTGCCTGGCGTCCTAGCATTCCTACTTATACGCAGTATTTT
cdr3_aa: CAWRPSIPTYTQYF

cdr3_length: 15
d_call: TRBD1
clone_size: .
j_call: TRBJ1-1
v_call: TRBV7-2
cdr3_nt: TGTGCCAGCAGCTCGTGGACAGGGGCTTATCTTGAAGCTTTCTTT
cdr3_aa: CASSSWTGAYLEAFF

cdr3_length: 11
d_call: .
clone_size: .
j_call: TRBJ2-7
v_call: TRBV28
cdr3_nt: TGTGCCAGCAGTTCGCGCTACGAGCAGTACTTC
cdr3_aa: CASSSRYEQYF

cdr3_length: 15
d_call: TRBD2
clone_size: .
j_call: TRBJ2-5
v_call: TRBV7-2
cdr3_nt: TGTGCCAGCAGAAGCGGTCCCGCGGGGGAAGAGACCCAGTACTTC
cdr3_aa: CASRSGPAGEETQYF

cdr3_length: 15
d_call: .
clone_size: .
j_call: TRBJ1-4
v_call: TRBV4-2
cdr3_nt: TGTGCCAGCAGCCAAGATCGCAGCGCGAATGAAAAACTGTTTTTT
cdr3_aa: CASSQDRSANEKLFF

cdr3_length: 15
d_call: TRBD1
clone_size: .
j_call: TRBJ1-5
v_call: TRBV7-2
cdr3_nt: TGTGCCAGCAGCTTAGTGAGGGGGCAAGGTCAGCCCCAGCATTTT
cdr3_aa: CASSLVRGQGQPQHF

cdr3_length: 14
d_call: .
clone_size: .
j_call: TRBJ2-1
v_call: TRBV10-3
cdr3_nt: TGTGCCTTGGGGAACAGGGATGGTCGCAATGAGCAGTTCTTC
cdr3_aa: CALGNRDGRNEQFF

cdr3_length: 12
d_call: .
clone_size: once
j_call: TRBJ1-4
v_call: TRBV5-6
cdr3_nt: TGTGCCAGCAGCTTGGAGGGGAGGAAACTGTTTTTT
cdr3_aa: CASSLEGRKLFF

cdr3_length: 14
d_call: TRBD1
clone_size: .
j_call: TRBJ1-1
v_call: TRBV19
cdr3_nt: TGTGCCAGTACCAGGGACAGAGGGGATGATAAAGCTTTCTTT
cdr3_aa: CASTRDRGDDKAFF

cdr3_length: 13
d_call: TRBD1
clone_size: .
j_call: TRBJ2-7
v_call: TRBV5-6
cdr3_nt: TGTGCCAGCAGCACAGGGGCCTCCAGGAAGCAGTACTTC
cdr3_aa: CASSTGASRKQYF

cdr3_length: 13
d_call: .
clone_size: .
j_call: TRBJ1-5
v_call: TRBV30
cdr3_nt: TGTGCCTGGAGTGCAAGGGGGAATCAGCCCCAGCATTTT
cdr3_aa: CAWSARGNQPQHF

cdr3_length: 15
d_call: .
clone_size: .
j_call: TRBJ2-3
v_call: TRBV6-5
cdr3_nt: TGTGCCAGCAGTTATAGAGGGTTAAAGACAGATACGCAGTATTTT
cdr3_aa: CASSYRGLKTDTQYF

cdr3_length: 14
d_call: .
clone_size: .
j_call: TRBJ1-1
v_call: TRBV5-6
cdr3_nt: TGTGCCAGCAGCTTCGGTCTCATGAACACTGAAGCTTTCTTT
cdr3_aa: CASSFGLMNTEAFF

cdr3_length: 13
d_call: .
clone_size: .
j_call: TRBJ2-1
v_call: TRBV27
cdr3_nt: TGTGCCAGCAGTTTAACACGGGGGAGCGAGCAGTTCTTC
cdr3_aa: CASSLTRGSEQFF

cdr3_length: 15
d_call: .
clone_size: .
j_call: TRBJ1-1
v_call: TRBV15
cdr3_nt: TGTGCCACCAGCAGAGATCCCGGGGAGAACACTGAAGCTTTCTTT
cdr3_aa: CATSRDPGENTEAFF

cdr3_length: 15
d_call: .
clone_size: once
j_call: TRBJ2-5
v_call: TRBV5-1
cdr3_nt: TGCGCCAGCAGCTTGGCAACAGGGTTCCAAGAGACCCAGTACTTC
cdr3_aa: CASSLATGFQETQYF

cdr3_length: 16
d_call: .
clone_size: .
j_call: TRBJ1-5
v_call: TRBV6-1
cdr3_nt: TGTGCCAGCAGTGAAGCGCTCGAAAACCGGGGTCAGCCCCAGCATTTT
cdr3_aa: CASSEALENRGQPQHF

cdr3_length: 15
d_call: .
clone_size: .
j_call: TRBJ2-7
v_call: TRBV6-5
cdr3_nt: TGTGCCAGCAGTATGGACATGCAGAGCTCCTACGAGCAGTACTTC
cdr3_aa: CASSMDMQSSYEQYF

cdr3_length: 14
d_call: TRBD2
clone_size: .
j_call: TRBJ2-1
v_call: TRBV5-1
cdr3_nt: TGCGCCAGCAGCTTTAGCGGGGGGGTGGTTGAGCAGTTCTTC
cdr3_aa: CASSFSGGVVEQFF

cdr3_length: 13
d_call: TRBD1
clone_size: .
j_call: TRBJ2-7
v_call: TRBV4-1
cdr3_nt: TGCGCCAGCAGCCTTGGGACAGACTACGAGCAGTACTTC
cdr3_aa: CASSLGTDYEQYF

cdr3_length: 12
d_call: .
clone_size: .
j_call: TRBJ1-1
v_call: TRBV28
cdr3_nt: TGTGCCAGCAGGGAGACAGGCGCTGAAGCTTTCTTT
cdr3_aa: CASRETGAEAFF

cdr3_length: 14
d_call: .
clone_size: few
j_call: TRBJ1-6
v_call: TRBV18
cdr3_nt: TGTGCCAGCTCACCATCGAGCGGGAATTCACCCCTCCACTTT
cdr3_aa: CASSPSSGNSPLHF

cdr3_length: 14
d_call: .
clone_size: .
j_call: TRBJ1-4
v_call: TRBV6-5
cdr3_nt: TGTGCCAGCAGAGACAGGCCAACTAATGAAAAACTGTTTTTT
cdr3_aa: CASRDRPTNEKLFF

cdr3_length: 18
d_call: TRBD2
clone_size: .
j_call: TRBJ2-5
v_call: TRBV5-1
cdr3_nt: TGCGCCAGCAGCTTGGAATTAGCGGGGGGGCTGAGACAAGAGACCCAGTACTTC
cdr3_aa: CASSLELAGGLRQETQYF